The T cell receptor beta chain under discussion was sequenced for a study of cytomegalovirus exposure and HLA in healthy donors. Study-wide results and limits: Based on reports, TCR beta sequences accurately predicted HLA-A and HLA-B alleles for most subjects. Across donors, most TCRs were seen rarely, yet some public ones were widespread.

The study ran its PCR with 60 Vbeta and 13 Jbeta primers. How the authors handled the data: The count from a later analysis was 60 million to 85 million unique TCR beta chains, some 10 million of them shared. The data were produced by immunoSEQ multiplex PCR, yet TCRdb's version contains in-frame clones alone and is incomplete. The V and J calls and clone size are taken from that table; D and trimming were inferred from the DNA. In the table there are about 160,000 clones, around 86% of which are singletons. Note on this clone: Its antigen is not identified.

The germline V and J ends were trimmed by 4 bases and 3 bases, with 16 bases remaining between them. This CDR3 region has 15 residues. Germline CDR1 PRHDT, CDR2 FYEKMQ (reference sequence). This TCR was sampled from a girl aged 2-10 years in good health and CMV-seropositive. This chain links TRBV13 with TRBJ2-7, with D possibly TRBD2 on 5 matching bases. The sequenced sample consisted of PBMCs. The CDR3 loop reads CASSSRGLPGYEQYF. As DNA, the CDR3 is TGTGCCAGCAGCTCCCGAGGGCTGCCGGGCTACGAGCAGTACTTC.